The 16 T cell receptor beta chains given below trace back to one sample, sequenced in a study of neoadjuvant nivolumab and ipilimumab in lung cancer. Produced via immunoSEQ multiplex PCR; TCRdb's table is partial and in-frame only. The sample records some 31,000 clones, around 90% being singletons. The sample here was peripheral blood, taken after neoadjuvant nivolumab, alone or with ipilimumab, at or shortly before surgery. The source of these receptors is an adult with non-small cell lung cancer.

This chain joins TRBV5-4 and TRBJ1-1; tentative D call: TRBD1 (6 bases). Germline V gene lookup returns CDR1 SGHNT and CDR2 YYREEE (reference sequence). The CDR3 loop spans 14 amino acids. Trimming removed 4 bases at V and 4 bases at J, with 14 bases between. CDR3 residues: CASSPNQGGTEAFF. In DNA, the CDR3 is TGTGCCAGCAGCCCCAATCAAGGGGGCACTGAAGCTTTCTTT. Complete variable domain (other parts from reference TRBV5-4 and TRBJ1-1): ETGVTQSPTHLIKTRGQQVTLRCSSQSGHNTVSWYQQALGQGPQFIFQYYREEENGRGNFPPRFSGLQFPNYSSELNVNALELDDSALYLCASSPNQGGTEAFFGQGTRLTVV.

CDR3 residues: CASSLGTSGSYEQYF. As DNA, the CDR3 is TGTGCCAGCAGCTTAGGGACTAGCGGTTCCTACGAGCAGTACTTC. The chain has TRBV7-2 and TRBJ2-7; 10 bases fit TRBD2. This CDR3 has 15 amino acids. Germline V gene lookup returns CDR1 SGHTA and CDR2 FQGNSA. The V segment lost 1 base and the J segment 1 base; nucleotides outside the gene matches: 1.

The chain combines TRBV29-1 with TRBJ2-1, with TRBD2 as a possible D gene (5 bases). The V gene lost 3 bases and the J gene lost 8 bases, with 8 bases spanning the gap. Germline V gene sequence: CDR1 SQVTM, CDR2 ANQGSEA. This CDR3 is 11 amino acids long. CDR3 in DNA: TGCAGCGTTGAGAGGGTGGATGAGCAGTTCTTC. This codes for CSVERVDEQFF.

The chain joins TRBV5-5 to TRBJ2-5; D gene uncertain. The length of the CDR3 is 15 residues. V was pared by 0 bases and J by 4 bases, with 13 bases between. Germline V lookup: CDR1 SGHKS, CDR2 YYEKEE (reference sequence). The CDR3 loop is CASSLEGWGGETQYF. As DNA, the CDR3 is TGTGCCAGCAGCTTGGAGGGCTGGGGTGGAGAGACCCAGTACTTC.

V usage is TRBV5-1 and J usage is TRBJ1-1, with D possibly matching TRBD1 (5 bases). V lost 1 base, J lost 1 base, and 11 bases lay in between. The CDR3 has 15 amino acids. Germline assignment: CDR1 SGHRS and CDR2 YFSETQ. The CDR3 bases are TGCGCCAGCAGCTTGTACGAGGGGCAGAACACTGAAGCTTTCTTT. This translates into CASSLYEGQNTEAFF. The full variable domain, its missing parts supplied by reference TRBV5-1 and TRBJ1-1, is KAGVTQTPRYLIKTRGQQVTLSCSPISGHRSVSWYQQTPGQGLQFLFEYFSETQRNKGNFPGRFSGRQFSNSRSEMNVSTLELGDSALYLCASSLYEGQNTEAFFGQGTRLTVV.

The chain couples TRBV11-2 to TRBJ1-2; no definite D call. The CDR3 loop spans 13 amino acids. Trimming removed 0 bases at V and 4 bases at J, with 6 bases between. CDR1 and CDR2 from the germline V gene are SGHAT and FQNNGV. For the CDR3, the DNA is TGTGCCAGCAGCTTAGATGGGTTCTATGGCTACACCTTC. Translation gives CASSLDGFYGYTF.

The chain joins TRBV29-1 to TRBJ1-5; D is undetermined. The CDR3 loop spans 15 amino acids. V was clipped by 4 bases and J by 0 bases, with 13 bases between them. CDR1 and CDR2 from the germline V gene are SQVTM and ANQGSEA. The CDR3 coding sequence is TGCAGCGTTGTCACCGGGAAAAATAGCAATCAGCCCCAGCATTTT. Translated, it gives CSVVTGKNSNQPQHF.

J is TRBJ2-7 and V is TRBV6-6, with D possibly being TRBD2 (6 bases). Trimming pared 4 bases from V and 2 bases from J, leaving 9 bases between. The CDR3 is 13 amino acids. CDR1 MNHNY and CDR2 SVGAGI come from the germline V gene (reference sequence). CDR3 nucleotide sequence: TGTGCCAGCAGTTTTGGGACTGCCTACGAGCAGTACTTC. Its protein product is CASSFGTAYEQYF.

This chain connects TRBV10-3 to TRBJ2-7, with 13 bases identical to TRBD2. This CDR3 has 16 amino acids. Losses at the gene ends were 5 bases for V and 4 bases for J; bases not matched to a gene: 8. Looked up from germline, CDR1 is ENHRY and CDR2 is SYGVKD. The CDR3 DNA sequence: TGTGCCATCAGTAAACTAGCGGGAGGGCCTTGGTACGAGCAGTACTTC. This translates into CAISKLAGGPWYEQYF.

The J gene is TRBJ1-2, the V gene TRBV9, with D unresolved. Trimming shortened V by 2 bases and J by 2 bases, and 4 bases separated the two germline ends. The CDR3 runs 12 residues. The germline gives CDR1 SGDLS, CDR2 YYNGEE. The CDR3 nucleotides are TGTGCCAGCAGCGTTGGCAACTATGGCTACACCTTC. It yields the protein CASSVGNYGYTF.

The chain couples TRBV19 to TRBJ1-2; TRBD1 is a possible D gene (6 bases). Trimming took 4 bases from V and 5 from J, leaving 20 bases between them. The CDR3 runs to 16 residues. Per the germline V gene, CDR1 is LNHDA and CDR2 is SQIVND (reference sequence). Here the CDR3 DNA reads TGTGCCAGTAGTAGCTCCCGGGACACGAAAGGATATGGCTACACCTTC. Its translation: CASSSSRDTKGYGYTF.

The chain uses TRBV29-1 and TRBJ2-1; D ambiguous. This CDR3 is built from 16 residues. Trimming cost V 2 bases and J 6 bases, with 20 bases left between them. Germline values: CDR1 SQVTM, CDR2 ANQGSEA. CDR3 coding DNA: TGCAGCGTTGAAAAGAGAAGGTTACAGATGGGCAATGAGCAGTTCTTC. Amino acid sequence: CSVEKRRLQMGNEQFF.

This rearrangement joins TRBV5-5 to TRBJ1-5; 7 nucleotides match TRBD1. In germline, CDR1 is SGHKS, CDR2 YYEKEE (reference sequence). This CDR3 region has 16 residues. The trim removed 4 bases at V and 2 bases at J, leaving 9 bases unmatched. The CDR3, as DNA: TGTGCCAGCAGCCCGGGAGGGGGCAGGGGCAATCAGCCCCAGCATTTT. It yields the protein CASSPGGGRGNQPQHF.

The chain employs TRBV6-4 and TRBJ2-3, with 8 bases aligning to TRBD1. J lost 1 base, V lost 2 bases, and 2 bases had no gene match. The CDR3 totals 15 residues. From germline, CDR1 is MRHNA and CDR2 SNTAGT. The CDR3, as DNA: TGTGCCAGCAGTGACCTGGGACAGGGCACAGATACGCAGTATTTT. Encoded protein: CASSDLGQGTDTQYF.

This clone appeared once. The chain joins TRBV12-5 to TRBJ2-7, with 7 bases that match TRBD1. The junction had 10 bases not matched to a gene; V was cut back by 9 bases and J by 2 bases. Germline V gives CDR1 LGHNT, CDR2 FRNRAP. This CDR3 has 14 residues. The CDR3 loop is CASTTGSGTYEQYF. In nucleotides, the CDR3 is TGTGCTAGCACGACAGGGAGCGGCACCTACGAGCAGTACTTC.

J is TRBJ2-3 and V is TRBV7-3; D is uncertain. CDR1 and CDR2 (germline): SGHTA, FQGTGA. V lost 5 bases to trimming and J lost 2 bases, with 8 bases between them. CDR3 length equals 13 residues. As DNA, the CDR3 is TGTGCCAGCAGCCCCAGGTACACAGATACGCAGTATTTT. It yields the protein CASSPRYTDTQYF.